A selection of T cell receptor beta chains follows, all from one sample in a study of T cell responses to AZD1222 COVID-19 vaccine. The data were produced by immunoSEQ multiplex PCR, yet TCRdb's version contains in-frame clones alone and is incomplete. Among 120,000 or so clones, under 85% were seen once, and the ten largest hold about 6.2%. The sequencing used peripheral blood, collected on day 0 of AZD1222 vaccination. These receptors all come from an adult in good health. Each CDR3 is given with its conserved first and last residue. Fields, in order: V gene, CDR3 protein.

v_gene: TRBV28; CDR3aa: CASSFGPSGNTIYF
v_gene: TRBV28; CDR3aa: CASSPSGEFEKNIQYF
v_gene: TRBV28; CDR3aa: CASRNAQAGETQYF
v_gene: TRBV3-1/TRBV3-2; CDR3aa: CASSHPAGVSGTNNEQFF
v_gene: TRBV6-5; CDR3aa: CASSTTGTEAFF
v_gene: TRBV2; CDR3aa: CASLGGQGNPEAFF
v_gene: TRBV5-4; CDR3aa: CASSFGGGRSTDTQYF
v_gene: TRBV28; CDR3aa: CASRLPLGGYTF
v_gene: TRBV19; CDR3aa: CASNLDTRGYGYTF
v_gene: TRBV7-6; CDR3aa: CASSGGVAGAYNEQFF
v_gene: TRBV16; CDR3aa: CASSKRDRDGQPQHF
v_gene: TRBV18; CDR3aa: CASSRRDFSSYEQYF
v_gene: TRBV19; CDR3aa: CARRAFWGTGNTIYF
v_gene: TRBV11-2; CDR3aa: CASSLDRNRGEQYF
v_gene: TRBV5-8; CDR3aa: CASSLVLGTEAFF
v_gene: TRBV10-3; CDR3aa: CAISDTGTSLTDTQYF
v_gene: TRBV27; CDR3aa: CASSLSPGVGEQFF
v_gene: TRBV10-3; CDR3aa: CAISRQGSNQPQHF
v_gene: TRBV25-1; CDR3aa: CASSETGRASGTQYF
v_gene: TRBV5-3; CDR3aa: CARSSMDRAQIYSNQPQHF
v_gene: TRBV3-1/TRBV3-2; CDR3aa: CASSLRDSDYEQYF
v_gene: TRBV24-1; CDR3aa: CATSDYRTDTQYF
v_gene: TRBV21-1; CDR3aa: CASSMDRAVEQYF
v_gene: TRBV7-9; CDR3aa: CASSLPGGNTEAFF
v_gene: TRBV3-1/TRBV3-2; CDR3aa: CASSLSPGTLFF
v_gene: TRBV18; CDR3aa: CASSPGPNQPQHF
v_gene: TRBV5-4; CDR3aa: CASSSTSGGSYNEQFF
v_gene: TRBV2; CDR3aa: CASSGDRGMNTEAFF
v_gene: TRBV27; CDR3aa: CASSSLRGPEAFF
v_gene: TRBV19; CDR3aa: CASSARAGNEQFF
v_gene: TRBV3-1/TRBV3-2; CDR3aa: CASSLSQGANEAFF
v_gene: TRBV15; CDR3aa: CATSKTVAQPQHF
v_gene: TRBV14; CDR3aa: CASSQERRRQYF
v_gene: TRBV24-1; CDR3aa: CATSEPADALDTQYF
v_gene: TRBV7-2; CDR3aa: CASSLGGGGHPYEQYF